These T cell receptor beta chains were read from a single sample in a study of fetal regulatory T cell absence and autoimmunity. Sequencing was performed with immunoSEQ multiplex PCR; in TCRdb, only in-frame clones are kept and a portion is missing. The data show about 46,000 clones, with roughly 80% seen just once and 0.41% held by the top ten. Sequencing was done on a sample of cord blood. The receptor source for this set is a newborn boy with IPEX syndrome. Both conserved end residues are part of each CDR3.

V: TRBV19; CDR3: CASSMDPGIYGYTF
V: TRBV19; CDR3: CASSINSKNIQYF
V: TRBV10-2; CDR3: CASSGTGNGYTF
V: TRBV4-2; CDR3: CASSQDGRADAAANYGYTF
V: TRBV7-6; CDR3: CASSSYQGSPLHF
V: TRBV28; CDR3: CASTQGWEGPIGEQYF
V: TRBV6-1; CDR3: CASSPRGPVDEQFF
V: TRBV7-9; CDR3: CASSLGGLPDQETQYF
V: TRBV5-6; CDR3: CASTTLENTEAFF
V: TRBV11-2; CDR3: CASSFSQGAGAFF
V: TRBV7-9; CDR3: CASSLDVNTEAFF
V: TRBV7-2; CDR3: CASSAEFSRRNTIYF
V: TRBV6-1; CDR3: CASSGTSLVYDEQFF
V: TRBV7-8; CDR3: CASSLLRFSYEQYF
V: TRBV5-1; CDR3: CASNVGTSGYNEQFF
V: TRBV11-2; CDR3: CASSISGGAAGELFF
V: TRBV4-1; CDR3: CASSFKSPGAGGTGEAFF
V: TRBV7-6; CDR3: CASSLEQGGPQHF
V: TRBV25-1; CDR3: CASSECPPPSNTEAFF
V: TRBV18; CDR3: CASSPLGRNTEAFF
V: TRBV27; CDR3: CASSLTLAGYSYEQYF
V: TRBV7-2; CDR3: CASSSLTYEQYF
V: TRBV29-1; CDR3: CSVEGTGLEGYTF
V: TRBV4-2; CDR3: CASSQVGRAEDTQYF
V: TRBV4-2; CDR3: CASSQGTSESIYEQYF
V: TRBV6-5; CDR3: CASSYTGGSGNTIYF
V: TRBV11-3; CDR3: CASSFRDRLYEQYF
V: TRBV30; CDR3: CAWSVYGLYGYTF
V: TRBV30; CDR3: CAWSPPWGSSNQPQHF
V: TRBV7-2; CDR3: CASSGRRARTQYF
V: TRBV2; CDR3: CATITRTEAFF
V: TRBV7-6; CDR3: CASSVAGGELFF
V: TRBV5-1; CDR3: CASSSRVYTEAFF
V: TRBV13; CDR3: CASSPQGANVLTF
V: TRBV6-5; CDR3: CASSRGSLVYEQYF
V: TRBV6-6; CDR3: CASSYSRDTEAFF
V: TRBV6-5; CDR3: CASSRDSKANYGHTF
V: TRBV19; CDR3: CASSDPGRGGEKLFF
V: TRBV9; CDR3: CASSVSGTGNTIYF
V: TRBV2; CDR3: CASSWDTRYTEAFF
V: TRBV9; CDR3: CASSVGHANYGYTF
V: TRBV18; CDR3: CASSPGSRGTYEQYF
V: TRBV13; CDR3: CASSPGLGNAEQFF
V: TRBV7-8; CDR3: CASRPLGLTYNEQFF
V: TRBV5-1; CDR3: CASSLDTTNEKLFF
V: TRBV6-1; CDR3: CASSPRGRMYNEQFF
V: TRBV9; CDR3: CASSVGSTDTQYF
V: TRBV6-6; CDR3: CASSVDRNQPQHF
V: TRBV7-9; CDR3: CASSQISTGLHYGYTF
V: TRBV5-4; CDR3: CASSLAGHSNTEAFF
V: TRBV2; CDR3: CASSPEDVAFF
V: TRBV6-4; CDR3: CASSGDNNEQFF
V: TRBV7-2; CDR3: CASSLASGNTEAFF
V: TRBV19; CDR3: CASSIRDNTEAFF
V: TRBV19; CDR3: CASRAYGAGGYSGANVLTF
V: TRBV6-6; CDR3: CASSPPTSGQYF
V: TRBV4-1; CDR3: CASSPRLNSGTNTGELFF